These 10 T cell receptor beta chains were all obtained from the same sample, sequenced in a study of glioma-infiltrating T cells listed by TCRdb under 2016. TCRdb names Illumina MiSeq as the instrument used. The iRepertoire nested amplicon-rescue multiplex PCR (arm-PCR) platform was used to amplify TCR alpha and beta CDR3 regions from RNA. TCRdb trimmed public reads at Q25 via fastp, called clones via MiXCR and kept in-frame beta chains. Merged by CDR3 protein, the rows form single entries marked with the most common genes and DNA. The sample records 300,000 to 400,000 distinct CDR3 sequences, 41% of which are singletons. 9.5% to 15% of the sample is in the top ten clones. The sample was glioma tissue, nonneoplastic brain tissue, or PBMCs (not recorded which). All receptors come from a human donor with low-grade glioma or glioblastoma, undergoing nonglioma brain surgery, or in good health (not recorded which).

This clonotype has just a few counts. The chain links TRBV20-1 to TRBJ1-1, with D maybe TRBD1 (5 bases). Trimming took 1 base from V and 5 from J, leaving 11 bases between them. Per the germline V gene, CDR1 is DFQATT and CDR2 is SNEGSKA (reference sequence). The CDR3 spans 13 residues. The CDR3 loop is CSARALGETEAFF. As DNA, the CDR3 is TGCAGTGCTAGAGCCCTAGGGGAAACTGAAGCTTTCTTT.

The J gene is TRBJ2-5, the V gene TRBV27; weak D call: TRBD1 (5 bases). Germline-derived CDR1 and CDR2 are MNHEY and SMNVEV (reference sequence). This CDR3 has 13 residues. Trimming took off 7 bases at V and 4 bases at J, with 13 bases between the two ends. CDR3 DNA: TGTGCCAGCAAGGGTCAAGGGGCAGAGACCCAGTACTTC. Translated, it gives CASKGQGAETQYF.

As concerns this clonotype: At one end the junction does not follow the germline gene, possibly because of a read error. The chain is built from TRBV7-7 and TRBJ2-7, with a weak D call TRBD1 (6 bases). The CDR3 length is 15 residues. Germline V gives CDR1 SSHAT, CDR2 FNYEAQ (reference sequence). Written as DNA, the CDR3 is TGTGCCACCAGCAGGCATCAGGGGCAGAGCTACGAGCAGTACTTC. Encoded protein: CATSRHQGQSYEQYF.

In this sample, this clonotype turned up many times. V is TRBV6-1 and J is TRBJ2-7; 8 bases map to TRBD1. The CDR3 spans 14 residues. Germline V gives CDR1 MNHNS, CDR2 SASEGT. With V trimmed by 5 bases and J by 4 bases, 7 bases remained unmatched. The CDR3 is CASSQRQGQYEQYF. In DNA, the CDR3 is TGTGCCAGCAGTCAACGACAGGGGCAGTACGAGCAGTACTTC.

This sequence joins TRBV6-4 and TRBJ2-1; a weak D match, TRBD2 (6 bases). Germline V CDR1 and CDR2: MRHNA, SNTAGT. V lost 9 bases and J 2 bases, leaving 17 bases between the germline ends. The CDR3 consists of 15 residues. In DNA, the CDR3 is TGTGCCAGGCTAGCGTGGTGGGGCGCCTACAATGAGCAGTTCTTC. This translates into CARLAWWGAYNEQFF.

The J gene is TRBJ1-5, the V gene TRBV28, with D unclear. The CDR3 is 17 amino acids. With 6 bases removed from V and 0 bases from J, the gap between germline ends came to 18 bases. Germline CDR1 reads MDHEN; CDR2 reads SYDVKM. The DNA of the CDR3 is TGTGCCAGCAGCCGTCCCCCCGACCTGTATAGCAATCAGCCCCAGCATTTT. It yields the protein CASSRPPDLYSNQPQHF.

V gene TRBV20-1 combines with J gene TRBJ2-1; TRBD1 aligns across 9 bases. Germline V gene data show CDR1 as DFQATT and CDR2 as SNEGSKA (reference sequence). This CDR3 is 13 amino acids long. The V segment lost 6 bases and the J segment 8 bases; nucleotides outside the gene matches: 8. CDR3 nucleotides: TGCAGTGCCACCGGGACAGGGTTGGATGAGCAGTTCTTC. This codes for CSATGTGLDEQFF.

This chain joins TRBV20-1 and TRBJ2-5; D may be TRBD1 or TRBD2 (5 bases each). V was shortened by 5 bases and J by 1 base, with 17 bases between the two germline ends. Looked up from germline, CDR1 is DFQATT and CDR2 is SNEGSKA (reference sequence). The CDR3 consists of 15 residues. The CDR3 nucleotides are TGCAGTGCTCCTCCCCGGGGCAGATTCCAAGAGACCCAGTACTTC. As protein: CSAPPRGRFQETQYF.

The chain has TRBV9 and TRBJ2-1, with TRBD2 matching over 12 bases. Trimming cost V 4 bases and J 6 bases; bases outside gene matches: 8. The CDR3 has 16 amino acids. The germline V gene encodes CDR1 SGDLS and CDR2 YYNGEE. CDR3 residues: CASSPSLAGGGNEQFF. For the CDR3, the DNA is TGTGCCAGCAGCCCCAGTCTAGCGGGAGGGGGCAATGAGCAGTTCTTC.

This clonotype was counted many times. This chain joins TRBV28 and TRBJ2-1; 11 nucleotides align to TRBD2. J lost 6 bases, V lost 4 bases, and 5 bases had no gene match. CDR3 length: 15 residues. Germline loops: CDR1 MDHEN, CDR2 SYDVKM. As DNA, the CDR3 is TGTGCCAGCAGTTCTCCGGGACTAGCGGCCAATGAGCAGTTCTTC. Translation: CASSSPGLAANEQFF.